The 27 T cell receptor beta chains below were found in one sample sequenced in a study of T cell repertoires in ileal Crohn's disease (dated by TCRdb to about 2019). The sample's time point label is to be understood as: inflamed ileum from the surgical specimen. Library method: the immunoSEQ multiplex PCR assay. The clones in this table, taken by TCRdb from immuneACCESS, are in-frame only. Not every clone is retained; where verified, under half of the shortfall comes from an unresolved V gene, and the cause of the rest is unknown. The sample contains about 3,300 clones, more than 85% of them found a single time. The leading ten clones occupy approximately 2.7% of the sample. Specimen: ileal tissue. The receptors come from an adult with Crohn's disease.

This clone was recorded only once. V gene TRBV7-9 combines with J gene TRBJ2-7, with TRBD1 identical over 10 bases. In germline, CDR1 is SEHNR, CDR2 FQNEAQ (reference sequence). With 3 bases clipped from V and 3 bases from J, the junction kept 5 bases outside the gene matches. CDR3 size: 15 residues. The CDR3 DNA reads TGTGCCAGCAGCTTTTCGACAGGGGGCCTCTACGAGCAGTACTTC. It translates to CASSFSTGGLYEQYF.

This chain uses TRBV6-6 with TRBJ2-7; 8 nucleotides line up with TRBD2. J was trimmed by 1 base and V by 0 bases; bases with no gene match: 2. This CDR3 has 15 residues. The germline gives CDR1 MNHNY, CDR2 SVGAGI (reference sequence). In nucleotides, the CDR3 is TGTGCCAGCAGTTACTCAATAGCGGGGTCCTACGAGCAGTACTTC. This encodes CASSYSIAGSYEQYF.

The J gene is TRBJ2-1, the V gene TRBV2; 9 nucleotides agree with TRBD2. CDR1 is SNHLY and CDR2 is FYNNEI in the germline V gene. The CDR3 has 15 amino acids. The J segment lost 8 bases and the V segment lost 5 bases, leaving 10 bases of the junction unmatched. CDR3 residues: CASSRGRAMSHEQFF. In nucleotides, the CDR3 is TGTGCCAGCAGTCGCGGGAGGGCCATGTCACATGAGCAGTTCTTC.

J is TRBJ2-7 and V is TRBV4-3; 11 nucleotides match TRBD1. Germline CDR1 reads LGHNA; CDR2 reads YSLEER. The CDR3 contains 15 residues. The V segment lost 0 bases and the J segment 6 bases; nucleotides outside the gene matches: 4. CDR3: CASSQERDRGGEQYF. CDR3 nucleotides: TGCGCCAGCAGCCAAGAACGGGACAGGGGGGGCGAGCAGTACTTC.

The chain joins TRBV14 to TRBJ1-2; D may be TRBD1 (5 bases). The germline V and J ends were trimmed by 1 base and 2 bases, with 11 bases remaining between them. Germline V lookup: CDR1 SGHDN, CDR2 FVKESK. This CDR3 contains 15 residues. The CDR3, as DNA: TGTGCCAGCAGCCAAGTGGGGGGAACGAACTATGGCTACACCTTC. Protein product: CASSQVGGTNYGYTF.

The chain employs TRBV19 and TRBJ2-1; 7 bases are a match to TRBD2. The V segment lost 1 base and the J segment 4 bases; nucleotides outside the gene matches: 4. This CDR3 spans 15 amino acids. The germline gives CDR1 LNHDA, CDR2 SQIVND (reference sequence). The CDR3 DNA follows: TGTGCCAGTAGTATAGGGCTAGCGGCGTACAATGAGCAGTTCTTC. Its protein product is CASSIGLAAYNEQFF.

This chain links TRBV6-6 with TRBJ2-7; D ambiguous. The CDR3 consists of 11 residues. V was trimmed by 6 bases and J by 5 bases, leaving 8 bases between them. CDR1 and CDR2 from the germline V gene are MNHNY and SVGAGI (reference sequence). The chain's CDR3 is CASSHLDEQYF. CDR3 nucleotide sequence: TGTGCCAGCAGCCACCTAGACGAGCAGTACTTC.

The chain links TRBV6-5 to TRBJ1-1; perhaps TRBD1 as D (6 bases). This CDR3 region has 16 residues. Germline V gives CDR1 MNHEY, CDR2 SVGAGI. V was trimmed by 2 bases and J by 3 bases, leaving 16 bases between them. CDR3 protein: CASSYTAEGGDTEAFF. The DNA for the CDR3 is TGTGCCAGCAGTTACACGGCCGAGGGGGGAGACACTGAAGCTTTCTTT.

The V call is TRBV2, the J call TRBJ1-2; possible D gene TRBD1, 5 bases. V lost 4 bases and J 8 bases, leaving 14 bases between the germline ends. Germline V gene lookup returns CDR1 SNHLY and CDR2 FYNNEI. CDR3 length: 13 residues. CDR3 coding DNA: TGTGCCAGCAGTGTCGGCGGGGGGGTAGGCTACACCTTC. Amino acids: CASSVGGGVGYTF.

The CDR3 sequence is CASSSRTGLNTGELFF. CDR3 coding DNA: TGCGCCAGCAGCTCTCGGACAGGGCTAAATACCGGGGAGCTGTTTTTT. The chain links TRBV5-1 to TRBJ2-2; TRBD1 aligns across 8 bases. The V and J ends lost 3 bases and 5 bases, in that order; junction bases with no gene match: 9. The CDR3 contains 16 residues. Germline V gene sequence: CDR1 SGHRS, CDR2 YFSETQ.

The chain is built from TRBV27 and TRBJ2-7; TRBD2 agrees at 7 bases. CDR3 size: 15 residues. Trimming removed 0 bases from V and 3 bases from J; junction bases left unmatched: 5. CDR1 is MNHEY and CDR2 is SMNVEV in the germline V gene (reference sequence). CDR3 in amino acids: CASSLSPGGHYEQYF. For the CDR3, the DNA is TGTGCCAGCAGTTTATCGCCGGGAGGTCACTACGAGCAGTACTTC.

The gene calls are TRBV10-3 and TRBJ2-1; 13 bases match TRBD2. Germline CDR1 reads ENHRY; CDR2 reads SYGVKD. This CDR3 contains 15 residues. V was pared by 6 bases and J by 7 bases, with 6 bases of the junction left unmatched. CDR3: CAIRLGLAGLNEQFF. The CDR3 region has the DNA TGTGCCATCAGGTTGGGACTAGCGGGACTGAATGAGCAGTTCTTC.

CDR3 coding DNA: TGTGCCAGCGTCGGGACTAGCGGAGAGACCCAGTACTTC. This translates into CASVGTSGETQYF. The rearrangement uses TRBV7-2 and TRBJ2-5; 11 bases are a match to TRBD2. The CDR3 is 13 amino acids. Germline V gene lookup returns CDR1 SGHTA and CDR2 FQGNSA. V was pared by 8 bases and J by 4 bases, with 3 bases of the junction left unmatched.

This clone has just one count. The CDR3 DNA follows: TGCGCCAGCAGTGAGGGGACAGGGAGCTGGAGCGAGCAGTACTTC. Protein: CASSEGTGSWSEQYF. This chain uses TRBV10-2 with TRBJ2-7, with TRBD1 matching over 9 bases. The junction had 8 bases not matched to a gene; V was cut back by 2 bases and J by 6 bases. The CDR3 is 15 residues long. Per germline, CDR1 WSHSY and CDR2 SAAADI.

As DNA, the CDR3 is TGTGCCAGCAGTCCTAGGGTGCGGACCGGGGAGCTGTTTTTT. Its translation: CASSPRVRTGELFF. This sequence joins TRBV6-5 and TRBJ2-2, with unresolved D. The V end was cut by 5 bases, the J end by 5 bases, with 12 bases between. The CDR3 loop spans 14 amino acids. The germline V gene has CDR1 MNHEY and CDR2 SVGAGI.

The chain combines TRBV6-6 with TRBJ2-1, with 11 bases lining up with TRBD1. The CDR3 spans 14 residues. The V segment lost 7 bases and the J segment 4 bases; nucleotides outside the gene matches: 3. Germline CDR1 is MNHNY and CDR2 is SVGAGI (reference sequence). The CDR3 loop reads CASNGQGAYNEQFF. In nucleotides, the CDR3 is TGTGCCAGCAACGGACAGGGGGCGTACAATGAGCAGTTCTTC.

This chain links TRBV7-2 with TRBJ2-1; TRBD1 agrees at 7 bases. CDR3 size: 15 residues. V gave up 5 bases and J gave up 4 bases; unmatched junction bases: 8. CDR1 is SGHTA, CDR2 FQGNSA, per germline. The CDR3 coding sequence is TGTGCCAGCAGCAGGGGACAGTCGACATACAATGAGCAGTTCTTC. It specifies CASSRGQSTYNEQFF.

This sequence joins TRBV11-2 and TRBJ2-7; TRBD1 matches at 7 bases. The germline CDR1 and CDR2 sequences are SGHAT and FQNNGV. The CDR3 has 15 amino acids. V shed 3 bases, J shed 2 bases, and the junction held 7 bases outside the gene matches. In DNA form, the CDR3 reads TGTGCCAGCAGCTTCTGGGACAGCGCTACCTACGAGCAGTACTTC. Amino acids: CASSFWDSATYEQYF.

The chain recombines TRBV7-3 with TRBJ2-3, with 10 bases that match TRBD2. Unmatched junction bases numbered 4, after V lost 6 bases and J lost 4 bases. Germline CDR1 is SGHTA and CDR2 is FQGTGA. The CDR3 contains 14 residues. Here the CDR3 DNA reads TGTGCCAGCAGATCTAGCGGGAGAGCAGATACGCAGTATTTT. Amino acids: CASRSSGRADTQYF.

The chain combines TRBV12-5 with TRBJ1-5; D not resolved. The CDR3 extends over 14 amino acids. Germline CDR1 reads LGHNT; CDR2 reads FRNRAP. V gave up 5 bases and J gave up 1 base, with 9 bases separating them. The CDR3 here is CASGPPGSNQPQHF. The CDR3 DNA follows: TGTGCTAGTGGTCCTCCGGGGAGCAATCAGCCCCAGCATTTT.

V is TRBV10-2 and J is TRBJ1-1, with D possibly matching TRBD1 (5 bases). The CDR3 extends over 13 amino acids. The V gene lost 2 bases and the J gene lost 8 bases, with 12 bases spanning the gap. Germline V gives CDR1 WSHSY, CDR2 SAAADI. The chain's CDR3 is CASSERGRSEAFF. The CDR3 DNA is TGCGCCAGCAGTGAGAGGGGACGGAGCGAAGCTTTCTTT.

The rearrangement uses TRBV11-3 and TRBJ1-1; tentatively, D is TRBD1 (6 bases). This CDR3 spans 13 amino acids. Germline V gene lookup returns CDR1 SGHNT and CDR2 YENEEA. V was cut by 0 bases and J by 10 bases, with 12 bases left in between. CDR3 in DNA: TGTGCCAGCAGCTTAGAACCCCAGGGGCTAGCTTTCTTT. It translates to CASSLEPQGLAFF.

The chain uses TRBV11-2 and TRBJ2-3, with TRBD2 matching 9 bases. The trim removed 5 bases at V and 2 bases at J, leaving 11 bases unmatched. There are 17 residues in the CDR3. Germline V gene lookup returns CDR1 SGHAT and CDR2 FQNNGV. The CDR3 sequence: CASSPRRRLAVTDTQYF. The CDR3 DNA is TGTGCCAGCAGCCCACGGCGGCGACTAGCGGTCACAGATACGCAGTATTTT. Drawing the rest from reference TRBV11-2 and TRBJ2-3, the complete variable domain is EAGVAQSPRYKIIEKRQSVAFWCNPISGHATLYWYQQILGQGPKLLIQFQNNGVVDDSQLPKDRFSAERLKGVDSTLKIQPAKLEDSAVYLCASSPRRRLAVTDTQYFGPGTRLTVL.

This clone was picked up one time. The CDR3 DNA reads TGTGCCAGCTCACATTCAGGTTACAATGAGCAGTTCTTC. This translates into CASSHSGYNEQFF. This chain connects TRBV18 to TRBJ2-1; D gene unclear. V dropped 4 bases and J dropped 4 bases, with 8 bases sitting between them. CDR3 length equals 13 residues. CDR1 KGHSH and CDR2 LQKENI come from the germline V gene. Together with reference TRBV18 and TRBJ2-1, the CDR3 gives the full variable domain: NAGVMQNPRHLVRRRGQEARLRCSPMKGHSHVYWYRQLPEEGLKFMVYLQKENIIDESGMPKERFSAEFPKEGPSILRIQQVVRGDSAAYFCASSHSGYNEQFFGPGTRLTVL.

The CDR3 is CATSRGFSNQPQHF. CDR3 nucleotide sequence: TGTGCCACCAGCAGGGGGTTTAGCAATCAGCCCCAGCATTTT. The chain carries TRBV15 and TRBJ1-5; D is uncertain. The CDR3 runs to 14 residues. The germline V gene encodes CDR1 LNHNV and CDR2 YYDKDF (reference sequence). V lost 3 bases and J lost 0, with 6 bases in between. The whole variable domain, filled in from reference TRBV15 and TRBJ1-5, reads DAMVIQNPRYQVTQFGKPVTLSCSQTLNHNVMYWYQQKSSQAPKLLFHYYDKDFNNEADTPDNFQSRRPNTSFCFLDIRSPGLGDTAMYLCATSRGFSNQPQHFGDGTRLSIL.

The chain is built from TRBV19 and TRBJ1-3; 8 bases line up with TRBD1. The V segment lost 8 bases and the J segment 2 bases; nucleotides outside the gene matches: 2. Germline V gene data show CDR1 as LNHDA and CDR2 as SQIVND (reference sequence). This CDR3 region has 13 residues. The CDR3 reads CASGQGTGNTIYF. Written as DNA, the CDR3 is TGTGCCAGTGGACAGGGCACTGGAAACACCATATATTTT.

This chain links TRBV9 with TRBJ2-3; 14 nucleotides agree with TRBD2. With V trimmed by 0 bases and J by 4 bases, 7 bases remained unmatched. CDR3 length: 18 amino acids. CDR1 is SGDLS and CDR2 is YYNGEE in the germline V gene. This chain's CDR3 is CASSVEERLAGGADTQYF. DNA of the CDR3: TGTGCCAGCAGCGTAGAGGAGAGACTAGCGGGGGGGGCAGATACGCAGTATTTT. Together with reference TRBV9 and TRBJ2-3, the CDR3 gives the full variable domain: DSGVTQTPKHLITATGQRVTLRCSPRSGDLSVYWYQQSLDQGLQFLIQYYNGEERAKGNILERFSAQQFPDLHSELNLSSLELGDSALYFCASSVEERLAGGADTQYFGPGTRLTVL.